A selection of T cell receptor beta chains follows, all from one sample in a study of T-cell reconstitution after alpha-beta-depleted transplantation in children. TCRdb passed the PCR reads through MiXCR, listing each CDR3 protein once. This table holds over 400,000 distinct CDR3 sequences, around 12% found once. This specimen was PBMCs from the stem cell graft donor, taken from the stem cell graft. The receptors were sampled from a human donor who donated a stem cell graft to a child with combined immunodeficiency. The CDR3 runs from the conserved cysteine through the conserved F or W. The D gene is left open where the match is weak. Size is omitted from some rows. Given values are once, few, many or a class for expanded clones.

j_call: TRBJ1-6; d_call: TRBD1; clone_size: few; v_call: TRBV10-3; cdr3_aa: CAIRDREDSPLHF; cdr3_nt: TGTGCCATCAGGGACAGGGAAGATTCACCCCTCCACTTT
j_call: TRBJ2-3; d_call: -; clone_size: few; v_call: TRBV7-9; cdr3_aa: CASSSTGTTSTDTQYF; cdr3_nt: TGTGCCAGCAGCTCGACCGGGACAACTAGCACAGATACGCAGTATTTT
j_call: TRBJ2-5; d_call: -; clone_size: few; v_call: TRBV3-1; cdr3_aa: CASSHRRETQYF; cdr3_nt: TGTGCCAGCAGCCACCGCCGGGAGACCCAGTACTTC
j_call: TRBJ1-4; d_call: -; clone_size: many; v_call: TRBV29-1; cdr3_aa: CSVMISGATNEKLFF; cdr3_nt: TGCAGCGTAATGATATCCGGCGCAACTAATGAAAAACTGTTTTTT
j_call: TRBJ2-7; d_call: -; clone_size: many; v_call: TRBV6-2/TRBV6-3; cdr3_aa: CASSYSTGSPYEQYF; cdr3_nt: TGTGCCAGCAGTTACTCGACTGGGTCCCCCTACGAGCAGTACTTC
j_call: TRBJ2-7; d_call: -; clone_size: many; v_call: TRBV28; cdr3_aa: CASGILEVKYEQYF; cdr3_nt: TGTGCCAGCGGAATTCTGGAAGTGAAGTACGAGCAGTACTTC
j_call: TRBJ2-5; d_call: TRBD1; clone_size: many; v_call: TRBV20-1; cdr3_aa: CSARETGRETQYF; cdr3_nt: TGCAGTGCTAGAGAGACAGGGAGAGAGACCCAGTACTTC
j_call: TRBJ2-3; d_call: -; clone_size: many; v_call: TRBV12-3/TRBV12-4; cdr3_aa: CASSLKGIRTDTQYF; cdr3_nt: TGTGCCAGCAGTTTGAAAGGGATCCGCACAGATACGCAGTATTTT
j_call: TRBJ2-1; d_call: -; clone_size: many; v_call: TRBV5-1; cdr3_aa: CASSLYGRDNEQFF; cdr3_nt: TGCGCCAGCAGCTTGTATGGCCGAGACAATGAGCAGTTCTTC
j_call: TRBJ2-5; d_call: TRBD2; clone_size: few; v_call: TRBV9; cdr3_aa: CASSVEGLAGGLQETQYF; cdr3_nt: TGTGCCAGCAGCGTAGAAGGGTTGGCGGGAGGTCTCCAAGAGACCCAGTACTTC
j_call: TRBJ1-2; d_call: -; clone_size: -; v_call: TRBV2; cdr3_aa: CASSEVAGNYGYTF; cdr3_nt: TGTGCCAGCAGTGAAGTGGCGGGGAACTATGGCTACACCTTC
j_call: TRBJ1-2; d_call: TRBD1; clone_size: -; v_call: TRBV15; cdr3_aa: CATSRDGQAYGYTF; cdr3_nt: TGTGCCACCAGCAGAGATGGACAGGCCTATGGCTACACCTTC
j_call: TRBJ1-5; d_call: -; clone_size: -; v_call: TRBV24-1; cdr3_aa: CATGGPNQPQHF; cdr3_nt: TGTGCCACCGGGGGGCCCAATCAGCCCCAGCATTTT
j_call: TRBJ2-7; d_call: TRBD2; clone_size: few; v_call: TRBV11-2; cdr3_aa: CASSLLAGRLGEQYF; cdr3_nt: TGTGCCAGCAGCTTACTAGCGGGCCGTTTAGGAGAGCAGTACTTC
j_call: TRBJ2-7; d_call: TRBD2; clone_size: few; v_call: TRBV7-8; cdr3_aa: CASSGRLAGVSYEQYF; cdr3_nt: TGTGCCAGCAGCGGCCGACTAGCGGGAGTATCCTACGAGCAGTACTTC
j_call: TRBJ2-3; d_call: TRBD2; clone_size: many; v_call: TRBV18; cdr3_aa: CASSPGTSGATDTQYF; cdr3_nt: TGTGCCAGCTCCCCCGGGACTAGCGGGGCCACAGATACGCAGTATTTT
j_call: TRBJ2-7; d_call: -; clone_size: few; v_call: TRBV5-1; cdr3_aa: CASSRLKEGRPYEQYF; cdr3_nt: TGCGCCAGCAGCCGACTGAAGGAGGGGCGCCCCTACGAGCAGTACTTC
j_call: TRBJ2-1; d_call: -; clone_size: -; v_call: TRBV20-1; cdr3_aa: CSASWEVNADNEQFF; cdr3_nt: TGCAGTGCTAGCTGGGAGGTCAATGCTGACAATGAGCAGTTCTTC
j_call: TRBJ1-1; d_call: -; clone_size: few; v_call: TRBV7-9; cdr3_aa: CAVSGESTEAFF; cdr3_nt: TGTGCCGTGTCGGGCGAGAGCACTGAAGCTTTCTTT
j_call: TRBJ2-3; d_call: TRBD2; clone_size: many; v_call: TRBV7-2; cdr3_aa: CASSSRGGTSGGTSTDTQYF; cdr3_nt: TGTGCCAGCAGCTCCAGGGGTGGGACTAGCGGGGGAACTAGCACAGATACGCAGTATTTT
j_call: TRBJ2-3; d_call: TRBD2; clone_size: many; v_call: TRBV20-1; cdr3_aa: CSANLAGADTQYF; cdr3_nt: TGCAGTGCTAACCTAGCGGGAGCAGATACGCAGTATTTT
j_call: TRBJ2-1; d_call: TRBD2; clone_size: many; v_call: TRBV7-3; cdr3_aa: CASCSGTSDINEQFF; cdr3_nt: TGTGCCAGCTGCTCGGGGACTAGCGATATCAATGAGCAGTTCTTC
j_call: TRBJ2-1; d_call: TRBD2; clone_size: -; v_call: TRBV5-1; cdr3_aa: CASSLALAGGPMVDEQFF; cdr3_nt: TGCGCCAGCAGCTTGGCCCTAGCGGGAGGGCCCATGGTCGATGAGCAGTTCTTC
j_call: TRBJ2-5; d_call: TRBD1; clone_size: few; v_call: TRBV7-8; cdr3_aa: CASSSHRGRQETQYF; cdr3_nt: TGTGCCAGCAGCTCACACAGGGGGCGCCAAGAGACCCAGTACTTC
j_call: TRBJ2-4; d_call: TRBD2; clone_size: -; v_call: TRBV12-3/TRBV12-4; cdr3_aa: CASNWGGNIQYF; cdr3_nt: TGTGCCAGCAACTGGGGGGGAAACATTCAGTACTTC
j_call: TRBJ1-1; d_call: -; clone_size: few; v_call: TRBV20-1; cdr3_aa: CSARTAEADEAFF; cdr3_nt: TGCAGTGCTAGAACGGCAGAGGCGGATGAAGCTTTCTTT
j_call: TRBJ2-1; d_call: -; clone_size: -; v_call: TRBV6-4; cdr3_aa: CASSADSGSYNEQFF; cdr3_nt: TGTGCCAGCAGTGCCGATAGCGGCTCCTACAATGAGCAGTTCTTC
j_call: TRBJ1-5; d_call: TRBD1; clone_size: many; v_call: TRBV28; cdr3_aa: CASRRRTGDNQPQHF; cdr3_nt: TGTGCCAGCAGGCGACGGACAGGAGATAATCAGCCCCAGCATTTT
j_call: TRBJ2-1; d_call: -; clone_size: few; v_call: TRBV6-1; cdr3_aa: CASSTTTGRSYNEQFF; cdr3_nt: TGTGCCAGCAGTACCACGACAGGCCGGAGCTACAATGAGCAGTTCTTC
j_call: TRBJ2-3; d_call: TRBD2; clone_size: -; v_call: TRBV20-1; cdr3_aa: CSAGLAGSTDTQYF; cdr3_nt: TGCAGTGCAGGACTAGCGGGGAGCACAGATACGCAGTATTTT
j_call: TRBJ2-5; d_call: -; clone_size: few; v_call: TRBV27; cdr3_aa: CASRTGQLETQYF; cdr3_nt: TGTGCCAGCAGGACCGGACAGCTGGAGACCCAGTACTTC
j_call: TRBJ2-4; d_call: -; clone_size: many; v_call: TRBV6-1; cdr3_aa: CASSPRGSSNIQYF; cdr3_nt: TGTGCCAGCAGTCCCCGGGGCAGCAGCAACATTCAGTACTTC
j_call: TRBJ1-3; d_call: -; clone_size: few; v_call: TRBV9; cdr3_aa: CASSVRGGSSGNTIYF; cdr3_nt: TGTGCCAGCAGCGTACGCGGAGGGTCCTCTGGAAACACCATATATTTT
j_call: TRBJ2-7; d_call: -; clone_size: many; v_call: TRBV6-1; cdr3_aa: CASSVDRLRSYEQYF; cdr3_nt: TGTGCCAGCAGTGTCGACAGGCTACGCTCCTACGAGCAGTACTTC
j_call: TRBJ2-7; d_call: TRBD2; clone_size: few; v_call: TRBV7-9; cdr3_aa: CASSPASGPSSYEQYF; cdr3_nt: TGTGCCAGCAGCCCCGCTAGCGGGCCTAGCTCCTACGAGCAGTACTTC